This entry lists 12 T cell receptor beta chains sequenced from one sample in a study of blood T cell repertoires in COVID-19. Generated by immunoSEQ multiplex PCR, the TCRdb table keeps only in-frame clones and is missing some. The repertoire consists of 200,000 to 250,000 clones, with 75% to 85% occurring once and the leading ten covering around 1.3%. Sequenced material: peripheral blood. The receptor source for this set is a woman aged 25 to 39 with COVID-19, enrolled during active disease.

The genes are TRBV15 and TRBJ2-5; D gene unclear. Germline V lookup: CDR1 LNHNV, CDR2 YYDKDF (reference sequence). This CDR3 has 14 residues. Trimming took 7 bases from V and 4 from J, leaving 16 bases between them. Written as DNA, the CDR3 is TGTGCCACCATTTGTGTGGCCCTAGTAGAGACCCAGTACTTC. Translation: CATICVALVETQYF.

This chain uses TRBV5-1 with TRBJ2-1; TRBD2 agrees at 9 bases. Trimming removed 0 bases from V and 6 bases from J; junction bases left unmatched: 4. Germline CDR1 is SGHRS and CDR2 is YFSETQ. This CDR3 comprises 15 residues. The CDR3: CASSLGTSASNEQFF. CDR3 bases: TGCGCCAGCAGCTTGGGGACTAGCGCTAGCAATGAGCAGTTCTTC.

This sequence joins TRBV29-1 and TRBJ2-1; a possible D gene is TRBD1 (5 bases). V shed 3 bases and J shed 0 bases, with 18 bases lying between them. The V gene's germline CDR1 is SQVTM and CDR2 ANQGSEA. The CDR3 covers 17 residues. The CDR3 DNA is TGCAGCGTTGAGGGTCCTGAGACAGATTTCTCCTACAATGAGCAGTTCTTC. Translation gives CSVEGPETDFSYNEQFF.

V is TRBV29-1 and J is TRBJ2-3, with a tentative D call TRBD2 (5 bases). The V and J ends lost 1 base and 2 bases respectively, with 13 bases between them. The CDR3 spans 15 residues. CDR1 SQVTM and CDR2 ANQGSEA come from the germline V gene. The CDR3 DNA follows: TGCAGCGTTGAAGCTAGCATCATCCACACAGATACGCAGTATTTT. Amino acid sequence: CSVEASIIHTDTQYF.

This rearrangement joins TRBV9 to TRBJ1-6; 8 bases are a match to TRBD1. Losses at the gene ends were 2 bases for V and 14 bases for J; bases not matched to a gene: 12. The length of the CDR3 is 15 residues. Germline V gives CDR1 SGDLS, CDR2 YYNGEE. As DNA, the CDR3 is TGTGCCAGCAGCGTCGGGGGACAGGCGGCCGGTACCCTCCACTTT. Its protein is CASSVGGQAAGTLHF.

The chain is built from TRBV5-4 and TRBJ1-2, with D tentatively TRBD1 (6 bases). From germline, CDR1 is SGHNT and CDR2 YYREEE (reference sequence). V dropped 4 bases and J dropped 1 base, with 14 bases sitting between them. The length of the CDR3 is 15 residues. CDR3 protein: CASSDRKGGNYGYTF. DNA for the CDR3: TGTGCCAGCAGCGACAGGAAAGGCGGTAACTATGGCTACACCTTC.

DNA for the CDR3: TGTGCCAGCAGCGTCGGGTTAGCGGGCTACGAGCAGTACTTC. Translated: CASSVGLAGYEQYF. The chain links TRBV7-2 to TRBJ2-7; 7 bases line up with TRBD2. CDR3 length: 14 amino acids. The V gene end was trimmed by 5 bases and the J gene end by 3 bases; junction bases not matched to a gene: 7. Germline V gene data show CDR1 as SGHTA and CDR2 as FQGNSA.

This clone was recorded only once. The chain uses TRBV5-1 and TRBJ2-1, with 9 bases that match TRBD1. Trimming removed 0 bases from V and 8 bases from J; junction bases left unmatched: 3. Germline assignment: CDR1 SGHRS and CDR2 YFSETQ. This CDR3 has 14 amino acids. This CDR3 is CASSLGQGGDEQFF. The CDR3 region has the DNA TGCGCCAGCAGCTTGGGACAGGGGGGAGATGAGCAGTTCTTC. Based on the CDR3 plus reference TRBV5-1 and TRBJ2-1, the full variable domain is KAGVTQTPRYLIKTRGQQVTLSCSPISGHRSVSWYQQTPGQGLQFLFEYFSETQRNKGNFPGRFSGRQFSNSRSEMNVSTLELGDSALYLCASSLGQGGDEQFFGPGTRLTVL.

The chain has TRBV7-2 and TRBJ2-5; D unclear. The length of the CDR3 is 14 residues. Trimming stripped 4 bases from V and 1 base from J, with 10 bases between. Germline V CDR1 and CDR2: SGHTA, FQGNSA. CDR3 in DNA: TGTGCCAGCAGCTCGCGGTGGAGCCAAGAGACCCAGTACTTC. This sequence encodes CASSSRWSQETQYF.

The gene calls are TRBV13 and TRBJ2-7; D is ambiguous. The germline gives CDR1 PRHDT, CDR2 FYEKMQ (reference sequence). V was pared by 1 base and J by 5 bases, with 9 bases between. This CDR3 comprises 13 residues. CDR3 residues: CASSLEARDEQYF. The CDR3 nucleotides read TGTGCCAGCAGCTTAGAGGCTAGAGACGAGCAGTACTTC.

DNA for the CDR3: TGTGCCAGCAGTCCCCGGGACGGGAGAGACTACAATGAGCAGTTCTTC. Protein product: CASSPRDGRDYNEQFF. The J gene is TRBJ2-1, the V gene TRBV27; D possibly corresponds to TRBD2 (6 bases). The length of the CDR3 is 16 residues. Germline CDR1 and CDR2: MNHEY and SMNVEV (reference sequence). Trimming cost V 5 bases and J 3 bases, with 17 bases left between them.

The chain combines TRBV5-1 with TRBJ2-7; 11 bases agree with TRBD2. This CDR3 is built from 15 residues. Germline V gives CDR1 SGHRS, CDR2 YFSETQ. After removal of 0 bases from V and 4 bases from J, the junction contained 3 bases not matched to a gene. CDR3 bases: TGCGCCAGCAGCTTGGGACTAGCGGGATATTACGAGCAGTACTTC. Protein sequence: CASSLGLAGYYEQYF. Full variable domain (missing parts from reference TRBV5-1 and TRBJ2-7): KAGVTQTPRYLIKTRGQQVTLSCSPISGHRSVSWYQQTPGQGLQFLFEYFSETQRNKGNFPGRFSGRQFSNSRSEMNVSTLELGDSALYLCASSLGLAGYYEQYFGPGTRLTVT.